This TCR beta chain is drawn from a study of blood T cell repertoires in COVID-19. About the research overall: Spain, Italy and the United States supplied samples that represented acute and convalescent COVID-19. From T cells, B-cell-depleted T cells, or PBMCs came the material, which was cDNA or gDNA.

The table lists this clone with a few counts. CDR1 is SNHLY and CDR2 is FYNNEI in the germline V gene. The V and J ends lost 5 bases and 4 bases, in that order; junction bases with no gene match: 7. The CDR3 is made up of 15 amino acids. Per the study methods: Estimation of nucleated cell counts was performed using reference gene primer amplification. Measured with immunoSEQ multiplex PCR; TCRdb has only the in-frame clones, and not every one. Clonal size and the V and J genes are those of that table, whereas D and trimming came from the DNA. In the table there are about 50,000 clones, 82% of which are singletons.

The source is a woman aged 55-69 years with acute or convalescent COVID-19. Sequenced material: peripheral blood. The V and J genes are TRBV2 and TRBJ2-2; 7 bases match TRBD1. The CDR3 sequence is CASSPTGLRTGELFF. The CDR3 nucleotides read TGTGCCAGCAGTCCGACAGGGTTGCGCACCGGGGAGCTGTTTTTT.